These T cell receptor beta chains were read from a single sample in a study of cytomegalovirus exposure and HLA in healthy donors. TCRdb keeps only in-frame clones here, not all; method: immunoSEQ multiplex PCR. Of approximately 220,000 clones in the sample, 87% were seen once. Sequenced material: PBMCs. Receptors were obtained from a man aged 18 to 30 in good health and CMV-seronegative. Each CDR3 is given with its conserved first and last residue. A D gene is named only where the DNA matches it firmly. A clone size is listed for some rows: how often the clone was seen (once, few, many), or a class if it is expanded.

j_call	v_call	d_call	clone_size	cdr3_nt	cdr3_aa
TRBJ2-7	TRBV7-8	TRBD2	-	TGTGCCAGCAGCTTAGTCGGACTAGCGGGATTAGTCTTC	CASSLVGLAGLVF
TRBJ2-3	TRBV5-1	-	-	TGCGCCAGCAGCCCCCGGGGGGCAGGGGATACGCAGTATTTT	CASSPRGAGDTQYF
TRBJ2-7	TRBV19	TRBD2	-	TGTGCCAGTAGTTTCCCCGGGACTAGCGGGGAACCGTACTTC	CASSFPGTSGEPYF
TRBJ2-6	TRBV28	TRBD1	-	TGTGCCAGCAGTACAAGGAGGACAGGGAGCTCTGGGGCCAACGTCCTGACTTTC	CASSTRRTGSSGANVLTF
TRBJ1-2	TRBV23-1	-	-	TGCGCCAGCAGTCAACCCACAACGGGAGACTATGGCTACACCTTC	CASSQPTTGDYGYTF
TRBJ2-5	TRBV6-1	TRBD2	many	TGTGCCAGCAGTGAACTAGCGGGGGGGCCAGAGACCCAGTACTTC	CASSELAGGPETQYF
TRBJ2-7	TRBV27	-	-	TGTGCCAGCAGTTTCAGTGGTCCCTACGAGCAGTACTTC	CASSFSGPYEQYF
TRBJ1-4	TRBV4-3	-	-	TGCGCCAGCAGCCAAGGACAGAGTTCCTATGAAAAACTGTTTTTT	CASSQGQSSYEKLFF
TRBJ2-7	TRBV27	TRBD1	-	TGTGCCAGCAGTTTGGGACAGCCCTACGAGCAGTACTTC	CASSLGQPYEQYF
TRBJ2-3	TRBV27	-	-	TGTGCCAGCAGTTCGTTGACAGGTAGCACAGATACGCAGTATTTT	CASSSLTGSTDTQYF
TRBJ1-6	TRBV7-2	TRBD1	once	TGTGCCAGCAGATTCCGGAAGGACAGGGATCTACCCCTCCACTTT	CASRFRKDRDLPLHF
TRBJ2-4	TRBV19	-	-	TGTGCCAGTAGTATCACTAGCTGGGGGAACATTCAGTACTTC	CASSITSWGNIQYF
TRBJ1-2	TRBV6-1	-	few	TGTGCCAGCACGGAGGGGCCCTATGGCTACACCTTC	CASTEGPYGYTF
TRBJ2-1	TRBV4-2	TRBD2	-	TGTGCCAGCAGCCAAGGAATCGGCGGGAGGGTGGACAATGAGCAGTTCTTC	CASSQGIGGRVDNEQFF
TRBJ1-2	TRBV28	-	few	TGTGCCAGCAGACTTTATGGCTACACCTTC	CASRLYGYTF
TRBJ2-1	TRBV6-1	TRBD2	-	TGTGCCAGCAAAACTAGCGGGAGTAATGAGCAGTTCTTC	CASKTSGSNEQFF
TRBJ2-1	TRBV30	TRBD2	-	TGTGCCGGCGACGGCGATAGCGGGTACAATGAGCAGTTCTTC	CAGDGDSGYNEQFF
TRBJ2-4	TRBV2	-	-	TGTGCCAGCAGAGTCGGAGGCGACATTCAGTACTTC	CASRVGGDIQYF
TRBJ1-5	TRBV28	-	-	TGTGCCAGCAGTTTCGACATAGGTTCGCGTCAGCCCCAGCATTTT	CASSFDIGSRQPQHF
TRBJ2-3	TRBV2	-	-	TGTGCCAGCAGTGAAACTAGACTGGCAGATACGCAGTATTTT	CASSETRLADTQYF
TRBJ2-7	TRBV7-9	-	few	TGTGCCAGCAGCTTAGCCCCCAGGGGGCAGTACTTC	CASSLAPRGQYF
TRBJ2-1	TRBV12-5	-	-	TGTGCTAGTGGTTTGGTACCGAGGAGGGAAGACGTGGATGAGCAGTTCTTC	CASGLVPRREDVDEQFF
TRBJ2-3	TRBV11-2	-	-	TGTGCCAGCAGCTTTCAGATTAGCGGAAGCACAGATACGCAGTATTTT	CASSFQISGSTDTQYF
TRBJ2-5	TRBV7-6	-	-	TGTGCCAGCAGCTTAGAGAGGCAAGAGACCCAGTACTTC	CASSLERQETQYF
TRBJ2-1	TRBV5-1	TRBD2	-	TGCGCCAGCAGCTTCGGCGGGGGTCAATACAATGAGCAGTTCTTC	CASSFGGGQYNEQFF
TRBJ2-5	TRBV7-9	-	-	TGTGCCAGCAGCTCAGGGGAGACCCAGTACTTC	CASSSGETQYF
TRBJ1-5	TRBV9	TRBD1	-	TGTGCCAGCAGCGCCCCCCCGACAGGGCGTTTGCAGCCCCAGCATTTT	CASSAPPTGRLQPQHF
TRBJ1-2	TRBV19	TRBD1	few	TGTGCCAGTAGCAGGGACCCGGGTCCAGGGGGGTATGGCTACACCTTC	CASSRDPGPGGYGYTF
TRBJ2-7	TRBV5-1	-	-	TGCGCCAGCAGCACAGACAGCCCGTACGAGCAGTACTTC	CASSTDSPYEQYF
TRBJ1-2	TRBV5-5	TRBD1	-	TGTGCCAGCAGCTCCGGGACAGGGAATGGGGTCTATGGCTACACCTTC	CASSSGTGNGVYGYTF
TRBJ1-2	TRBV4-2	-	-	TGTGCCAGCAGCCTTCATCTCGGGGGCTACACCTTC	CASSLHLGGYTF
TRBJ2-3	TRBV6-5	-	-	TGTGCCAGCAGTCAAATGACGGGAGCGGATACGCAGTATTTT	CASSQMTGADTQYF
TRBJ1-1	TRBV5-1	TRBD1	-	TGCGCCAGCAGCTGGTCGGGACAGGGGAACACTGAAGCTTTCTTT	CASSWSGQGNTEAFF
TRBJ1-5	TRBV19	TRBD1	once	TGTGCCAGTAGTCTCGCGACAGGGGGCAAGAATCAGCCCCAGCATTTT	CASSLATGGKNQPQHF
TRBJ1-2	TRBV4-3	-	-	TGCGCCAGCAGCCAATTAACAGGGAGACTGTATGGCTACACCTTC	CASSQLTGRLYGYTF
TRBJ1-5	TRBV5-6	-	-	TGTGCCAGCAGCATGGGAGGTAGCAATCAGCCCCAGCATTTT	CASSMGGSNQPQHF
TRBJ2-7	TRBV28	TRBD1	-	TGTGCCAGCAAAAGACATAGGGACAGATCCTACGAGCAGTACTTC	CASKRHRDRSYEQYF
TRBJ1-6	TRBV6-6	TRBD1	-	TGTGCCAGCAGGGGGACAGGGGAGCGTTCACCCCTCCACTTT	CASRGTGERSPLHF
TRBJ2-3	TRBV7-8	TRBD2	-	TGTGCCAGCAGCTTGGGCCGGACTAGCGATGCAAAGACTACGCAGTATTTT	CASSLGRTSDAKTTQYF
TRBJ2-7	TRBV11-2	TRBD2	-	TGTGCCAGCAGCCCCGGACTAGCCCACAATGCCTACGAGCAGTACTTC	CASSPGLAHNAYEQYF
TRBJ1-2	TRBV5-6	TRBD1	-	TGTGCCTCAGTGGACAGGGGAGGCAATGGCTACACCTTC	CASVDRGGNGYTF
TRBJ1-1	TRBV27	-	-	TGTGCCAGCAGTTTATTACAGGTGCCAGGGGCTGAAGCTTTCTTT	CASSLLQVPGAEAFF
TRBJ2-1	TRBV10-2	-	-	TGCGCCAGTCACAGGGCTGTGGACAATGAGCAGTTCTTC	CASHRAVDNEQFF
TRBJ2-1	TRBV2	TRBD2	few	TGTGCCAGCACCGGGAGGGCGGGTATTGAGCAGTTCTTC	CASTGRAGIEQFF
TRBJ1-6	TRBV4-3	-	-	TGCGCCAGCAGCCAAGTGACAGATCTTTGGAATTCACCCCTCCACTTT	CASSQVTDLWNSPLHF
TRBJ1-4	TRBV6-5	TRBD1	-	TGTGCCAGCGGAGGGACAGGAGCAACTAATGAAAAACTGTTTTTT	CASGGTGATNEKLFF
TRBJ2-7	TRBV5-5	TRBD1	-	TGTGCCAGCAGCTTGGTCGGGACAGGGGGCAGCGAGCAGTACTTC	CASSLVGTGGSEQYF
TRBJ2-5	TRBV6-5	-	-	TGTGCCAGCAGTTACTCTAGCGGCGAGTTCGGGACCCAGTACTTC	CASSYSSGEFGTQYF
TRBJ1-2	TRBV10-3	-	-	TGTGCCATCAGTAAGGACAACCCCTCCCTCTATGGCTACACCTTC	CAISKDNPSLYGYTF
TRBJ1-1	TRBV7-2	-	-	TGTGCCAGCAGCCGACAGTCAGGGGACACTGAAGCTTTCTTT	CASSRQSGDTEAFF
TRBJ2-1	TRBV28	-	-	TGTGCCAGCAGAAAAGGGGGGGGTCGAGAGCAGTTCTTC	CASRKGGGREQFF
TRBJ1-1	TRBV9	TRBD1	-	TGTGCCAGCAGCGCCCTATCAGGGGGCTCGGGGAACACTGAAGCTTTCTTT	CASSALSGGSGNTEAFF
TRBJ2-7	TRBV7-9	TRBD1	-	TGTGCCAGCAGCTCGCCGGGACAGGGTAAATACGAGCAGTACTTC	CASSSPGQGKYEQYF
TRBJ1-6	TRBV28	-	-	TGTGCCAGCAGTTTATTACGAGATTCACCCCTCCACTTT	CASSLLRDSPLHF
TRBJ2-2	TRBV7-2	-	few	TGTGCCAGCAGCACTCAACCGACAGGGAACACCGGGGAGCTGTTTTTT	CASSTQPTGNTGELFF
TRBJ2-5	TRBV30	-	few	TGTGCCTGGAGTTGGACAGTACAAGAGACCCAGTACTTC	CAWSWTVQETQYF
TRBJ2-7	TRBV18	-	-	TGTGCCAGCTCACCTTCTATGTGGGGGGGGCACGAGCAGTACTTC	CASSPSMWGGHEQYF